This T cell receptor beta chain is from a study of T cell changes during pregnancy in multiple sclerosis. A few counts support this clone. Trimming cost V 4 bases and J 1 base, with 13 bases left between them. Germline assignment: CDR1 LGHNA and CDR2 YNFKEQ. The CDR3 spans 15 residues. Data came from immunoSEQ multiplex PCR; TCRdb stores just in-frame clones and leaves some out. The table lists under 45,000 clones, approximately 96% of them singletons. The source material was peripheral blood, sampled in the second trimester of pregnancy. V usage is TRBV4-2 and J usage is TRBJ1-1, with D possibly being TRBD1 (5 bases). The TCR originated in a female donor with multiple sclerosis, enrolled in a pregnancy study. CDR3 sequence reads: CASSPSTAKNTEAFF. The CDR3, as DNA: TGTGCCAGCAGCCCTTCGACAGCGAAGAACACTGAAGCTTTCTTT.